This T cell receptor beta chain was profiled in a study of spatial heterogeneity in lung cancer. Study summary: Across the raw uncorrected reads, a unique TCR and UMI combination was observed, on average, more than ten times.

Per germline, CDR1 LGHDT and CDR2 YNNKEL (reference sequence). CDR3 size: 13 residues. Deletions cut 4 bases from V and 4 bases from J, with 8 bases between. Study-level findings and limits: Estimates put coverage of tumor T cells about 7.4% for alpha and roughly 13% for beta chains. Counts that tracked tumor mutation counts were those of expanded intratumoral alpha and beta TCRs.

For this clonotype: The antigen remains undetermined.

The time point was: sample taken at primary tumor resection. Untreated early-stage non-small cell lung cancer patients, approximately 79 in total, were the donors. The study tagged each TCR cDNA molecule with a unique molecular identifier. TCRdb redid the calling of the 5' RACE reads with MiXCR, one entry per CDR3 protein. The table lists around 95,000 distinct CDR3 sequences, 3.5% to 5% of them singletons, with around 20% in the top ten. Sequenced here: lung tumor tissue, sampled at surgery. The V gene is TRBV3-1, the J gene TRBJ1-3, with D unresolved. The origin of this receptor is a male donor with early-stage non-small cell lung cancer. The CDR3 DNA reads TGTGCCAGCAGCCTCTCTCAGGGAAACACCATATATTTT. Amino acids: CASSLSQGNTIYF.